Frequency places the clone carrying this T cell receptor (beta chain) as medium-sized. Its antigen is unidentified. Germline CDR1 SGHKS, CDR2 YYEKEE (reference sequence). The CDR3 runs 15 residues. Multiplex touch-down PCR amplified TRB using TRB-A and TRB-B pools in one tube. With the multiplex PCR reads reprocessed, TCRdb shows one record per CDR3 protein and no DNA. This sample's table has 1,500 to 2,000 distinct CDR3 sequences. These data originate in a study of T cell clusters in autoimmune cytopenias. Overall study findings and caveats: Compared with active autoimmune hepatitis patients, healthy donors showed about 3-fold more exclusive TRB clusters. The cluster-lack signature was not seen for secondary cytopenia versus chronic lymphocytic leukemia. Primary autoimmune cytopenia patients appeared to lack physiological T cell clusters present in healthy donors.

Each sample's input was 250 ng genomic DNA, 38,000 or so genome equivalents. The sequenced material came from peripheral blood. This TCR was sampled from a human donor with an autoimmune cytopenia or autoimmune hepatitis (not recorded which). The chain links TRBV5-5 to TRBJ2-7; the D gene TCRdb calls, TRBD2, cannot be checked with no DNA. This chain's CDR3 is CASSSRAVSTYEQYF. Full variable domain (missing parts from reference TRBV5-5 and TRBJ2-7): DAGVTQSPTHLIKTRGQQVTLRCSPISGHKSVSWYQQVLGQGPQFIFQYYEKEERGRGNFPDRFSARQFPNYSSELNVNALLLGDSALYLCASSSRAVSTYEQYFGPGTRLTVT.